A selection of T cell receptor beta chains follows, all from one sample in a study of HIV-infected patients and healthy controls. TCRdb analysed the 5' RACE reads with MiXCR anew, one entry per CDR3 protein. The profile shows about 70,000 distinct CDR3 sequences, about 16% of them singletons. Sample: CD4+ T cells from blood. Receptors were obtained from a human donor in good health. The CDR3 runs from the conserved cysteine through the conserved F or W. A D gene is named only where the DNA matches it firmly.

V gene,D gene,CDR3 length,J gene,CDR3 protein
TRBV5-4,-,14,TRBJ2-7,CASSSPARRGEQYF
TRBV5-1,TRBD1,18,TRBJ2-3,CASRIGQGGTTSTDTQYF
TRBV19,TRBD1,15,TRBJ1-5,CASSRTGGVNQPQHF
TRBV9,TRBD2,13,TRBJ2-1,CASSVTSRNEQFF
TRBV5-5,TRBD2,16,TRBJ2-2,CASSLNSGMVTGELFF
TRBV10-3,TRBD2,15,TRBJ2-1,CAISVAGGPYNEQFF
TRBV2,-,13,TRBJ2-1,CASGLAVNNEQFF
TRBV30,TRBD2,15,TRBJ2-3,CAWKYTSGSGDTQYF
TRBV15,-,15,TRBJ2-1,CATSRFAAPLNEQFF
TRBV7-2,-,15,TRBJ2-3,CASSLWLLGTDTQYF
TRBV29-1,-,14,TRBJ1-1,CSVQVMELNTEAFF
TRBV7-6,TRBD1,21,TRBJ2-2,CASSLAWETDRPDKNTGELFF
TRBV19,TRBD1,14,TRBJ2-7,CASSMNRGSYEQYF
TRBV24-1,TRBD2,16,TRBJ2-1,CATSDWGREGVNEQFF
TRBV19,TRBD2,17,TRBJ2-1,CASRLAGGQSSYNEQFF
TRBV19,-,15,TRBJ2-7,CASSAGGGHTYEQYF
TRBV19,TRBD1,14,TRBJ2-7,CASSRTGASYEQYF
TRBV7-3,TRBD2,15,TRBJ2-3,CASSLDGGATDTQYF
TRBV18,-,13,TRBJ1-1,CASSRDGNTEAFF
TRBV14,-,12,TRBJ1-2,CASSTTDYGYTF
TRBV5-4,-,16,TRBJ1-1,CASSLAGRTMNTEAFF
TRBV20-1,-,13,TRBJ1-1,CSAPAEGNTEAFF
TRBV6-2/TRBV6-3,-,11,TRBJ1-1,CASSLGGEAFF
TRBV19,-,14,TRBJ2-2,CASKFGPNTGELFF
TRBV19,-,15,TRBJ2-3,CASSRNQGTTDTQYF
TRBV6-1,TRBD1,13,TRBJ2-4,CASSTGELNIQYF
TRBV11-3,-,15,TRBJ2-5,CASSQGRRDQETQYF
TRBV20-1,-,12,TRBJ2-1,CSAEWGRDEQFF
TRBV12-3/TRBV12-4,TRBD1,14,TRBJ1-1,CASSLRTGNTEAFF
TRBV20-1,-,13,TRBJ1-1,CSASAFPNTEAFF
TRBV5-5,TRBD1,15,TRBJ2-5,CASTRRGTVQETQYF
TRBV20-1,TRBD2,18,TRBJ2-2,CSVKGTSSGGSNTGELFF
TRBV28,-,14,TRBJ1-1,CATFRPGALGEAFF
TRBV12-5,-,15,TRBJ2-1,CASGLLAASNNEQFF
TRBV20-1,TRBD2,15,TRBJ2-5,CSAHLSGWKSQDQYF
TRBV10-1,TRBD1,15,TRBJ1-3,CASSESTGTGNTIYF
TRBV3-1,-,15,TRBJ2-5,CASSQEPGLWKTQYF
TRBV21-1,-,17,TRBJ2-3,CASSKEERGTSTDTQYF
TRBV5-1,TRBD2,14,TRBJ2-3,CASSFGGGRDTQYF
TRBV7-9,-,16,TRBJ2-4,CASSSDMLLAKNIQYF